A selection of T cell receptor beta chains follows, all from one sample in a study of esophageal squamous cell carcinoma under preoperative chemotherapy. In TCRdb, the PCR reads were re-called with MiXCR into one record per CDR3 protein. The table includes approximately 15,000 distinct CDR3 sequences, approximately 61% detected once. Sampling took place from a patient given preoperative chemotherapy. These receptors were taken from a human donor with esophageal squamous cell carcinoma. The donor label of this sample is uncertain. Both conserved end residues are part of each CDR3. A D gene is named only where the DNA matches it firmly. The size entry is marked missing in some rows and otherwise reads once, few, many or a size class.

J gene: TRBJ2-3; clone size: -; D gene: TRBD2; V gene: TRBV6-1; CDR3 DNA: TGTCGCAGCGCGGGGGGGGGAGCCAAAAATACGCAGTATTTC; CDR3 protein: CRSAGGGAKNTQYF
J gene: TRBJ2-1; clone size: once; D gene: -; V gene: TRBV6-1; CDR3 DNA: TGTGCCAGCAGTGAAGCCAGGTACAATGAGCAGTTCTTC; CDR3 protein: CASSEARYNEQFF
J gene: TRBJ2-3; clone size: once; D gene: -; V gene: TRBV30; CDR3 DNA: TGTGCCCTCAGTCCTGGCACAGATACGCAGTATTTT; CDR3 protein: CALSPGTDTQYF
J gene: TRBJ2-3; clone size: -; D gene: -; V gene: TRBV12-3/TRBV12-4; CDR3 DNA: TGTGCCAGCAGTTTGTCCCTACAGGCAGGGGTGGCGGGCGAGCACGGTGCGAGCACAGGGACGCAGTATTTT; CDR3 protein: CASSLSLQAGVAGEHGASTGTQYF
J gene: TRBJ2-1; clone size: few; D gene: -; V gene: TRBV4-1; CDR3 DNA: TGCGCCAGCAGCCAAATTGTCGGGGACGAGCAGTTCTTC; CDR3 protein: CASSQIVGDEQFF
J gene: TRBJ2-1; clone size: -; D gene: -; V gene: TRBV6-1; CDR3 DNA: TGTGCCAGCAGGGATCCTGCGCCGGGGGAGCAGTTCTTC; CDR3 protein: CASRDPAPGEQFF
J gene: TRBJ1-2; clone size: few; D gene: -; V gene: TRBV6-1; CDR3 DNA: TGTGCCAGCAGGAGGGGGTCAGATGGCTACACCTTC; CDR3 protein: CASRRGSDGYTF
J gene: TRBJ1-2; clone size: many; D gene: TRBD1; V gene: TRBV7-2; CDR3 DNA: TGTGCCAGCACCTCCGGGACAGGGGATGTCGGCTATGGCTACACCTTC; CDR3 protein: CASTSGTGDVGYGYTF
J gene: TRBJ2-1; clone size: few; D gene: -; V gene: TRBV6-4; CDR3 DNA: TGTGCCAGCAGTGACTCTGCGGGATCCTACAATGAGCAGTTCTTC; CDR3 protein: CASSDSAGSYNEQFF
J gene: TRBJ2-7; clone size: many; D gene: TRBD2; V gene: TRBV27; CDR3 DNA: TGTGCCAGCAGACTACGGGGCGGGAGGGGCCTCTCCTACGAGCAGTACTTC; CDR3 protein: CASRLRGGRGLSYEQYF
J gene: TRBJ2-3; clone size: -; D gene: -; V gene: TRBV6-1; CDR3 DNA: TGTGCCAGCAGTCGCAAGGAGGGGGGCGGCGCAGATACGCAGTATTTT; CDR3 protein: CASSRKEGGGADTQYF
J gene: TRBJ2-1; clone size: -; D gene: -; V gene: TRBV6-2/TRBV6-3; CDR3 DNA: TGTGCCAGGGGTTACCCGGGTGTGAGCAAAGATGAGCAGTATTTC; CDR3 protein: CARGYPGVSKDEQYF
J gene: TRBJ2-4; clone size: -; D gene: TRBD2; V gene: TRBV6-5; CDR3 DNA: TGTGCCAGCAGTTCGGGGACTAGCGGCAAAGACATTCAGTATTTC; CDR3 protein: CASSSGTSGKDIQYF
J gene: TRBJ2-1; clone size: -; D gene: -; V gene: TRBV6-2/TRBV6-3; CDR3 DNA: TGTGCCAGCAAAGTCTCAGGCGGCGGGGATGAGCAGTTCTTC; CDR3 protein: CASKVSGGGDEQFF
J gene: TRBJ2-2; clone size: -; D gene: -; V gene: TRBV7-2; CDR3 DNA: TGTGCCAGCAGCTTGCTAATGAACACCGGGGAGCTGTTTTTT; CDR3 protein: CASSLLMNTGELFF
J gene: TRBJ2-2; clone size: many; D gene: -; V gene: TRBV6-1; CDR3 DNA: TGTGCCAGCAGTCCACTTTACACCGGGGAGCTGTTTTTT; CDR3 protein: CASSPLYTGELFF
J gene: TRBJ2-2; clone size: -; D gene: TRBD2; V gene: TRBV6-1; CDR3 DNA: TGTGCCAGCAGCCGCCGGTCGGGGGTTGACGGGGGGTGGACCGAGGAGCTGTATTTT; CDR3 protein: CASSRRSGVDGGWTEELYF
J gene: TRBJ1-1; clone size: -; D gene: -; V gene: TRBV6-1; CDR3 DNA: TGTGCCAGCAGAGAATCGGGTCAGAACACTGAAGCTTTCTTT; CDR3 protein: CASRESGQNTEAFF
J gene: TRBJ2-4; clone size: -; D gene: TRBD2; V gene: TRBV6-2/TRBV6-3; CDR3 DNA: TGTGGCGGCAGGGAGGGGCGAGCCAAAAACACGCAGTACTTC; CDR3 protein: CGGREGRAKNTQYF
J gene: TRBJ1-1; clone size: -; D gene: -; V gene: TRBV10-1; CDR3 DNA: TGCGCCAGCAGACGGACAGAGAACACTGAAGCTTTCTTT; CDR3 protein: CASRRTENTEAFF
J gene: TRBJ2-1; clone size: many; D gene: -; V gene: TRBV6-1; CDR3 DNA: TGTGCCAGCAGTACGGGACTTAGCTCCTACAATGAGCAGTTCTTC; CDR3 protein: CASSTGLSSYNEQFF
J gene: TRBJ2-6; clone size: -; D gene: -; V gene: TRBV7-6; CDR3 DNA: TGTGCCAGCAGGACGACAAGGGACGCGGCTTTC; CDR3 protein: CASRTTRDAAF
J gene: TRBJ2-4; clone size: -; D gene: -; V gene: TRBV10-3; CDR3 DNA: TGTGCCGGGGGTGATGGGGGGGGCGGCCCAGAGACGCAGTACTTC; CDR3 protein: CAGGDGGGGPETQYF
J gene: TRBJ2-6; clone size: -; D gene: -; V gene: TRBV6-1; CDR3 DNA: TGTGCCAGCAGTGGGCTGGACCGTCCTGGGGCCTACGTCCTGACCTTC; CDR3 protein: CASSGLDRPGAYVLTF
J gene: TRBJ2-7; clone size: few; D gene: TRBD1; V gene: TRBV6-1; CDR3 DNA: TGTGCCAGCAGTCAAACCGGGACAGGGACCTACGAGCAGTACTTC; CDR3 protein: CASSQTGTGTYEQYF